The sequence of this T cell receptor beta chain was determined in a study of blood T cell repertoires in COVID-19 (dated by TCRdb to 2018 to 2021). About the study as a whole: Samples from collaborators originated in the United States, Italy and Spain and spanned both the acute and convalescent phases of COVID-19. The prospective study material was composed of cDNA or gDNA derived from T cells, B-cell-depleted T cells, or PBMCs. The repertoires were made available in a free public database intended to serve as a resource for research on the immune response to SARS-CoV-2. A de-identified subject ID, COVID-19 status, age in years and sex were almost always included in the sample metadata. HLA class I and class II types, where available, came from metadata supplied by the sample provider rather than from assay-based typing. Samples came from the ongoing ImmuneRACE study (first 160 participants) plus 1,254 subjects from 6 global collaborators. The dataset comprised deeply sampled blood TCRbeta repertoires from subjects exposed to, actively infected with, or recovered from COVID-19. Paper-wide results and their limitations: How much clinical and demographic metadata was included differed by source and by participant, and the metadata was provided uncurated.

TCRbeta CDR3 regions were amplified from genomic DNA using the immunoSEQ Assay, a bias-controlled multiplex PCR. The source study handled its data this way. Nucleated cell counts per sample were estimated from amplification of reference gene primers within the assay. To quantify the absolute abundance of each unique TCRbeta CDR3 rearrangement, sequence reads were collapsed and filtered. For each sample, productive Simpson clonality was calculated as the square root of Simpson's diversity index across productive rearrangements. The table comes from immuneACCESS by way of TCRdb, which keeps in-frame sequences with V and J called. Part of the clones is missing from these tables; in studies checked, under half for an unresolved V gene and the rest for unknown reasons. V, J and clone size are taken as reported in that table, and D and trimming were inferred from the DNA itself. Within this sample are 65,000 to 90,000 clones, with approximately 80% of them counted one time only. The top ten hold 3.5% to 5% of the sample.

In its sample, this clone was seen once. It has no known antigen specificity. The record has no base qualities; no much larger clone is one base away. Collaborating institutions collected whole blood in K2EDTA tubes following their own protocols. Collaborator samples were shipped for TCRbeta analysis as frozen whole blood, isolated PBMCs, or DNA extracted from either sample type. V gives up 2 bases and J gives up 3 bases, and the segment between their germline ends measures 8 bases. From a lookup of the germline V gene (reference sequence), CDR1 and CDR2 are GTSNPN and SVGIG. From the cysteine through the phenylalanine, the CDR3 covers 13 amino acids. The read is trimmed to its CDR3 DNA, 39 bases read in frame from base 1.

This clonotype originated in a woman aged 55-70 years with acute or convalescent COVID-19. Source material: peripheral blood. The chain is encoded by TRBV30 joined to TRBJ1-3, with no confident D gene call. The CDR3 protein is CAWSTYSGNTIYF. Read as DNA, the sequence is TGTGCCTGGAGTACCTATAGTGGAAACACCATATATTTT.